This entry features one TCR beta chain sequence. This specimen comes from a study of cytomegalovirus exposure and HLA in healthy donors. CDR3 length: 14 amino acids. Germline values: CDR1 SGHVS, CDR2 FNYEAQ. J gave up 5 bases and V 5 bases, and 8 bases lay outside the gene matches. Primers for the PCR totalled 60 Vbeta and 13 Jbeta. Produced via immunoSEQ multiplex PCR; TCRdb's table is partial and in-frame only. The sample consists of roughly 100,000 clones, 12% of them appearing once. V and J are TRBV7-6 and TRBJ2-5; 7 nucleotides match TRBD2. The TCR originated in a man in his forties in good health and CMV-seropositive. Sequencing used PBMCs. In DNA, the CDR3 is TGTGCCAGCAGCATAGTGGGCGGGGGTGAGACCCAGTACTTC. Translated: CASSIVGGGETQYF.